Listed below are T cell receptor beta chains from one sample, sequenced in a study of blood T cell repertoires in COVID-19. The assay was immunoSEQ multiplex PCR, and TCRdb's table has in-frame clones only and misses some. The sample includes about 300,000 clones, just under 90% of them seen just once. Source material: peripheral blood. These receptors all stem from a woman in her 50s with COVID-19, enrolled during active disease. Both conserved end residues are part of each CDR3. D genes are given only for firm matches. Clone size is given for some rows only: seen once, a few or many times, or a class if the clone is expanded.

>TRBJ2-7|.|.|TRBV11-2
CASSRVDEQYF
TGTGCCAGCAGCCGCGTCGACGAGCAGTACTTC
>TRBJ2-5|.|.|TRBV24-1
CATSGGQTYQETQYF
TGTGCCACCAGTGGGGGGCAGACGTACCAAGAGACCCAGTACTTC
>TRBJ2-7|.|.|TRBV11-3
CASSLRTDYEQYF
TGTGCCAGCAGCTTACGGACAGACTACGAGCAGTACTTC
>TRBJ2-5|.|TRBD2|TRBV18
CASSPFLGASGVETQYF
TGTGCCAGCTCACCGTTTTTGGGAGCTAGCGGAGTAGAGACCCAGTACTTC
>TRBJ1-6|.|.|TRBV30
CAWRWEAASPLHF
TGTGCCTGGAGATGGGAGGCGGCATCACCCCTCCACTTT
>TRBJ2-3|.|TRBD1|TRBV18
CASSPQGAGTDTQYF
TGTGCCAGCTCACCTCAGGGGGCCGGCACAGATACGCAGTATTTT
>TRBJ1-3|.|.|TRBV24-1
CATSPGQTSGNTIYF
TGTGCCACCAGCCCCGGACAGACCTCTGGAAACACCATATATTTT
>TRBJ1-5|.|TRBD1|TRBV2
CASRPGTGGGSNQPQHF
TGTGCCAGCAGACCTGGGACAGGGGGGGGCAGCAATCAGCCCCAGCATTTT
>TRBJ2-7|.|TRBD2|TRBV9
CASSPSGLAVSYEQYF
TGTGCCAGCAGCCCCTCCGGGCTAGCGGTCTCCTACGAGCAGTACTTC
>TRBJ2-7|few|.|TRBV6-5
CASSLQGKYEQYF
TGTGCCAGCAGTCTCCAGGGGAAGTACGAGCAGTACTTC
>TRBJ1-1|.|.|TRBV19
CASRLGGTEAFF
TGTGCCAGTCGCCTAGGGGGAACAGAAGCTTTCTTT
>TRBJ2-6|once|TRBD2|TRBV9
CAGPPVAGCGVGANVLTF
TGTGCCGGCCCGCCTGTAGCGGGATGTGGGGTTGGGGCCAACGTCCTGACTTTC
>TRBJ2-7|.|.|TRBV3-1/TRBV3-2
CAATRGYGGEQYF
TGTGCCGCTACGCGAGGGTACGGGGGCGAGCAGTACTTC
>TRBJ1-3|.|TRBD1|TRBV19
CASSRDRGDTIYF
TGTGCCAGTAGCAGGGACAGGGGGGACACCATATATTTT
>TRBJ2-7|.|.|TRBV7-9
CASSSLARESPSGEQYF
TGTGCCAGCAGCTCACTGGCTCGCGAGAGTCCATCAGGCGAGCAGTACTTC
>TRBJ2-5|.|TRBD1|TRBV7-2
CASSLRIQGARETQYF
TGTGCCAGCAGCTTACGGATCCAGGGGGCGAGAGAGACCCAGTACTTC
>TRBJ2-3|.|TRBD2|TRBV9
CASSVGLAGVGTDTQYF
TGTGCCAGCAGCGTAGGACTAGCGGGAGTGGGCACAGATACGCAGTATTTT
>TRBJ1-2|.|TRBD1|TRBV19
CATQGDRSYGYTF
TGTGCCACACAGGGGGACCGGAGCTATGGCTACACCTTC
>TRBJ1-6|.|.|TRBV7-3
CASSLRATNSPLHF
TGTGCCAGCAGCCTGCGGGCCACCAATTCACCCCTCCACTTT
>TRBJ2-3|.|TRBD2|TRBV7-9
CASSLEGLAGVTDTQYF
TGTGCCAGCAGCTTAGAGGGACTAGCGGGAGTTACAGATACGCAGTATTTT